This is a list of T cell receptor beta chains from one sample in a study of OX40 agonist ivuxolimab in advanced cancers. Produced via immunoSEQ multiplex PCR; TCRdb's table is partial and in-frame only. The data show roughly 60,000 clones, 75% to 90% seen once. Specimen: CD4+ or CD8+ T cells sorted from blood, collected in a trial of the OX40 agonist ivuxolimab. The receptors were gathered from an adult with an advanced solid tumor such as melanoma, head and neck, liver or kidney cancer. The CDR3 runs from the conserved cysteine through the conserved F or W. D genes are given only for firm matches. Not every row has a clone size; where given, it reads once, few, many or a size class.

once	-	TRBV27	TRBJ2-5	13	CASSLGTAETQYF	TGTGCCAGCAGTCTCGGGACGGCGGAGACCCAGTACTTC
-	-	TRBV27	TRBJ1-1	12	CASRSMNTEAFF	TGTGCCAGCCGATCCATGAACACTGAAGCTTTCTTT
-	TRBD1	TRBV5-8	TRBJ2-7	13	CASSLQGSDEQYF	TGTGCCAGCAGCTTACAGGGGTCCGACGAGCAGTACTTC
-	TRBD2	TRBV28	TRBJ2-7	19	CASTPTGESGRAEVNEQYF	TGTGCCAGCACCCCCACAGGGGAGAGCGGGAGGGCCGAAGTTAACGAGCAGTACTTC
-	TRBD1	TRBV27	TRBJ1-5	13	CASSLQGAEPQHF	TGTGCCAGCAGTCTACAGGGGGCTGAGCCCCAGCATTTT
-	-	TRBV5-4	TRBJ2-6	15	CALTGLSSGANVLTF	TGTGCCTTAACGGGACTGAGCTCTGGGGCCAACGTCCTGACTTTC
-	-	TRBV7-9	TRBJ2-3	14	CASSTEDFTDTQYF	TGTGCCAGCAGCACCGAGGACTTCACAGATACGCAGTATTTT
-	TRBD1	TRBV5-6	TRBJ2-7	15	CASSLPGQGWDEQYF	TGTGCCAGCAGCTTACCGGGACAGGGTTGGGACGAGCAGTACTTC
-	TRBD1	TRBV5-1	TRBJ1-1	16	CASSPAGTGMNTEAFF	TGCGCCAGCAGCCCCGCCGGGACAGGGATGAACACTGAAGCTTTCTTT
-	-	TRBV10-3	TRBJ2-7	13	CASTGEAAYEQYF	TGTGCTAGTACGGGGGAGGCAGCCTACGAGCAGTACTTC
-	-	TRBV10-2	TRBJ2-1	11	CASRDGNGQFF	TGCGCCAGCCGGGACGGCAATGGGCAGTTCTTC
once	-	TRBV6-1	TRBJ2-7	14	CASSELGSSYEQYF	TGTGCCAGCAGTGAACTTGGGAGTTCCTACGAGCAGTACTTC
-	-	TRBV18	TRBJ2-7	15	CASSPEEGGSYEQYF	TGTGCCAGCTCACCGGAAGAGGGAGGCTCCTACGAGCAGTACTTC
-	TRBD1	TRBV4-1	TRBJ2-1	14	CASSYGTGANEQFF	TGCGCCAGCAGCTACGGGACAGGGGCCAATGAGCAGTTCTTC
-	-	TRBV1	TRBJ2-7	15	CTSRPGTGTGHEQYF	TGCACCAGCAGACCCGGAACCGGGACAGGGCACGAGCAGTACTTC
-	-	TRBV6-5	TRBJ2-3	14	CASSIADHTDTQYF	TGTGCCAGCAGTATAGCGGACCACACAGATACGCAGTATTTT
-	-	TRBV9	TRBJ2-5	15	CASSVAGGARETQYF	TGTGCCAGCAGCGTCGCGGGTGGGGCTCGGGAGACCCAGTACTTC
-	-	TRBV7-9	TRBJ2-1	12	CASSLVSYEQFF	TGTGCCAGCAGCTTAGTTTCTTATGAGCAGTTCTTC
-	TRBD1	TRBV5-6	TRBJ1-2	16	CASSSSQWTGIYGYTF	TGTGCCAGCAGCTCCTCACAGTGGACAGGGATCTATGGCTACACCTTC
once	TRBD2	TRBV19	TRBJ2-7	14	CASSMSSGRYEQYF	TGTGCCAGTAGTATGAGTAGCGGGAGATACGAGCAGTACTTC
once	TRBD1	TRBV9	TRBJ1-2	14	CASSAMTGGYGYTF	TGTGCCAGCAGCGCCATGACAGGGGGCTATGGCTACACCTTC
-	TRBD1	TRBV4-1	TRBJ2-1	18	CASSQEPPGQGLHNEQFF	TGCGCCAGCAGCCAAGAACCCCCCGGACAGGGATTACACAATGAGCAGTTCTTC
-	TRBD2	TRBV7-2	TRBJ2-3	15	CASSLTGGAGDTQYF	TGTGCCAGCAGTTTGACGGGGGGGGCTGGTGATACGCAGTATTTT
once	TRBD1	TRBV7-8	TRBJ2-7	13	CASSFDRGYEQYF	TGTGCCAGCAGCTTCGACAGGGGCTACGAGCAGTACTTC
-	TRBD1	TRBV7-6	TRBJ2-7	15	CASSLWAGGGYEQYF	TGTGCCAGCAGCTTATGGGCAGGGGGCGGGTACGAGCAGTACTTC
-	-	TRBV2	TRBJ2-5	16	CASSEGQLTYQETQYF	TGTGCCAGCAGTGAAGGGCAGCTCACGTACCAAGAGACCCAGTACTTC
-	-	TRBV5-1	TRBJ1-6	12	CASSAINSPLHF	TGCGCCAGCAGCGCCATCAATTCACCCCTCCACTTT
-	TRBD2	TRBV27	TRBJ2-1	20	CASSSPFASGGENSYNEQFF	TGTGCCAGCAGTTCCCCCTTCGCTAGCGGGGGGGAAAACTCCTACAATGAGCAGTTCTTC
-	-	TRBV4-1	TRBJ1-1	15	CASSPFVAGDTEAFF	TGCGCCAGCAGCCCTTTCGTCGCAGGGGACACTGAAGCTTTCTTT
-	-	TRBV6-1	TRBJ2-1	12	CASGRSYNEQFF	TGTGCCAGCGGGAGGTCCTACAATGAGCAGTTCTTC
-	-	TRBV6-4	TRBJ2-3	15	CASSEGHASTDTQYF	TGTGCCAGCAGTGAAGGTCATGCTAGCACAGATACGCAGTATTTT
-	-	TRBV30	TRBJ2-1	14	CAWSFGSSYNEQFF	TGTGCCTGGTCGTTCGGGAGCTCCTACAATGAGCAGTTCTTC
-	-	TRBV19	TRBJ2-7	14	CASSSRDTSYEQYF	TGTGCCAGTAGTTCCAGGGACACCTCCTACGAGCAGTACTTC
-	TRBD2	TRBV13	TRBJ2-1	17	CASTGTLLAGAYNEQFF	TGTGCCAGTACAGGAACCCTCCTAGCGGGGGCATACAATGAGCAGTTCTTC